This T cell receptor (beta chain) stems from a study of T cells in Graves' hyperthyroidism and ophthalmopathy. The study's findings and limits: Most clonotypes expanded in the thyroid (above 0.001) were also present in blood. A 13 V-J signature model discriminated ophthalmopathy versus stable hyperthyroidism.

This clonotype came up many times. Its specificity is unknown. The V gene's germline CDR1 is SGHRS and CDR2 YFSETQ. V dropped 2 bases and J dropped 2 bases, with 11 bases sitting between them. The CDR3 runs 14 residues. From RNA transcripts, TCR beta CDR3 regions were amplified. The HTBI primer set drove a first-round RT-PCR of the TCR CDR3. MiXCR, run by TCRdb on the multiplex PCR reads, gives a single entry per CDR3 protein. The data hold around 600,000 distinct CDR3 sequences, with around a sixth observed a single time. Absent ophthalmopathy progression within 18 months defined stable Graves' hyperthyroidism. Among the patients, aged 18 to 65, hyperthyroidism was newly diagnosed and had lasted under 2 months.

The V call is TRBV5-1, the J call TRBJ2-7, with a tentative D call TRBD2 (5 bases). Sequenced sample: blood. This sequence originates from a woman younger than 45 with Graves' hyperthyroidism. Here the CDR3 reads CASSFRGIAYEQYF. The CDR3 DNA follows: TGCGCCAGCAGCTTCAGAGGGATCGCCTACGAGCAGTACTTC. Full variable domain (remainder filled in from reference TRBV5-1 and TRBJ2-7): KAGVTQTPRYLIKTRGQQVTLSCSPISGHRSVSWYQQTPGQGLQFLFEYFSETQRNKGNFPGRFSGRQFSNSRSEMNVSTLELGDSALYLCASSFRGIAYEQYFGPGTRLTVT.